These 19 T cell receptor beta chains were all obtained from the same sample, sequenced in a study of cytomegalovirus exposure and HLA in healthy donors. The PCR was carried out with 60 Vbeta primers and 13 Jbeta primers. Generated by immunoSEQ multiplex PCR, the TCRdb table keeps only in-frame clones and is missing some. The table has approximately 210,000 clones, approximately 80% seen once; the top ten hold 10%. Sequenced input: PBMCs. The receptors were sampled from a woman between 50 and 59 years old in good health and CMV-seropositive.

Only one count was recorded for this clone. CDR3 protein: CASSLDSQSSYNEQFF. CDR3 nucleotides: TGTGCCAGCAGCTTAGACTCCCAGAGCTCCTACAATGAGCAGTTCTTC. The chain is built from TRBV5-8 and TRBJ2-1; D ambiguous. V lost 2 bases, J lost 0 bases, and 12 bases lay in between. The CDR3 totals 16 residues. Germline CDR1 reads SGHTS; CDR2 reads YDEGEE.

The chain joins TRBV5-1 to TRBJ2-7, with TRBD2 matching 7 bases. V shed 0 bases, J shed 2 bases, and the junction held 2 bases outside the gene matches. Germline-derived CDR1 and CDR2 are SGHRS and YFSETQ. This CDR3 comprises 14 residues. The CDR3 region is CASSLASGAYEQYF. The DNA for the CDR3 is TGCGCCAGCAGCTTGGCTAGCGGAGCCTACGAGCAGTACTTC.

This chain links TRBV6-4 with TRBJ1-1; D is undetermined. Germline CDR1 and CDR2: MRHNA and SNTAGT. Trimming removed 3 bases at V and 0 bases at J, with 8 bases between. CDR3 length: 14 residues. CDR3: CASSENIMNTEAFF. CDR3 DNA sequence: TGTGCCAGCAGTGAGAACATCATGAACACTGAAGCTTTCTTT.

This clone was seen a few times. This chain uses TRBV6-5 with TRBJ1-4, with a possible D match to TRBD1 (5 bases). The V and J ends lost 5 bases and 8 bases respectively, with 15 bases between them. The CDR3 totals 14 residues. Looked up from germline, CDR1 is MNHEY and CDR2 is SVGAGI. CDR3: CASSTDRYGEKLFF. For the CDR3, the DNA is TGTGCCAGCAGTACCGACAGATATGGGGAAAAACTGTTTTTT.

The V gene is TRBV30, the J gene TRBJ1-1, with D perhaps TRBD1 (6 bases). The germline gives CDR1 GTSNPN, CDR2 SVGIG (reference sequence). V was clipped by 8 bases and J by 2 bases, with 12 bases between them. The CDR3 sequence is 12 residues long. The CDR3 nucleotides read TGTGCCCTGGACAGTTTAAACACTGAAGCTTTCTTT. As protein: CALDSLNTEAFF.

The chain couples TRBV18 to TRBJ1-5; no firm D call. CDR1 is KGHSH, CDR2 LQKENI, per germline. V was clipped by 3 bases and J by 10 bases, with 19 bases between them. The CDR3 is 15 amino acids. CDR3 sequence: CASSPSSAARGPQHF. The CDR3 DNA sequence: TGTGCCAGCTCACCCAGCTCTGCGGCCCGAGGTCCCCAGCATTTT.

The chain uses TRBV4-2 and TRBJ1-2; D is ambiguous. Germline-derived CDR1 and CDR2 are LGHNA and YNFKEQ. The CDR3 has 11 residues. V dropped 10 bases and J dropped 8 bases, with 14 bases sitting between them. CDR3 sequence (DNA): TGTGCCACCGGTGGGCCGGGGGGCTACACCTTC. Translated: CATGGPGGYTF.

In DNA, the CDR3 is TGTGCCAGCAGTTCGGACAGTAACACTGAAGCTTTCTTT. It specifies CASSSDSNTEAFF. The V and J genes are TRBV27 and TRBJ1-1, with a tentative D call TRBD1 (6 bases). Trimming removed 4 bases from V and 2 bases from J, with 8 bases in between. CDR3 length: 13 amino acids. Germline V lookup: CDR1 MNHEY, CDR2 SMNVEV (reference sequence).

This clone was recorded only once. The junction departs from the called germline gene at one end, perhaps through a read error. The CDR3 DNA reads TGCGCCAGCAGCCCGGATGGACTTTCCTATAGCTACACCTTC. It yields the protein CASSPDGLSYSYTF. The genes are TRBV5-1 and TRBJ1-2; D not certain. This CDR3 has 14 residues. Germline lookup yields CDR1 SGHRS and CDR2 YFSETQ.

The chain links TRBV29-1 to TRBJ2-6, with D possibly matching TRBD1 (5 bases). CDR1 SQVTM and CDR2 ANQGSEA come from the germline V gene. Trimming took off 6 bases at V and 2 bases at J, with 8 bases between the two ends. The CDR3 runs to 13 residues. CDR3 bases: TGCAGCGTCAGGGTCGCTGGGGCCAACGTCCTGACTTTC. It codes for CSVRVAGANVLTF.

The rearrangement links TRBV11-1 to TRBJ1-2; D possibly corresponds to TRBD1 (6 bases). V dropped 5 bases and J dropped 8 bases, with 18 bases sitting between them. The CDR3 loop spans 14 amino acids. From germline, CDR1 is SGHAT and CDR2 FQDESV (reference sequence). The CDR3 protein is CASSPEGQLGGYTF. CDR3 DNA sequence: TGTGCCAGCAGCCCCGAGGGACAACTGGGCGGCTACACCTTC.

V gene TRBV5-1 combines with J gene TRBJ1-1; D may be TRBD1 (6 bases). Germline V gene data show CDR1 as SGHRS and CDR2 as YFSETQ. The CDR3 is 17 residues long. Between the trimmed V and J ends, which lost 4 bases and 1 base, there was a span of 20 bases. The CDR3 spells CASSPTVGGRRNTEAFF. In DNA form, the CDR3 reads TGCGCCAGCAGCCCTACGGTCGGGGGGCGTAGGAACACTGAAGCTTTCTTT.

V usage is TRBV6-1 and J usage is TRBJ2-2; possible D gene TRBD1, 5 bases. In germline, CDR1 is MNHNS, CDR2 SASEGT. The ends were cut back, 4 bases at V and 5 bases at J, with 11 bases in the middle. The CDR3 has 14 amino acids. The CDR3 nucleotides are TGTGCCAGCAGTGCCCAGGGTAGGACCGGGGAGCTGTTTTTT. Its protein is CASSAQGRTGELFF.

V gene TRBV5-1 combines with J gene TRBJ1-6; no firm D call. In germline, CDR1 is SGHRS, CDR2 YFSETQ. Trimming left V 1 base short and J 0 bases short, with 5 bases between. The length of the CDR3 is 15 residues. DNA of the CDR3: TGCGCCAGCAGCTTGTCGAGCTCCTATAATTCACCCCTCCACTTT. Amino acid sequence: CASSLSSSYNSPLHF.

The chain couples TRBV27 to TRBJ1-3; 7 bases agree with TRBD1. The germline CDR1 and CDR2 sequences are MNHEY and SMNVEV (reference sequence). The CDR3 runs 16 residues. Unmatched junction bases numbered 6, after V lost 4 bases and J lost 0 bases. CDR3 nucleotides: TGTGCCAGCAGTTGGGGGCCAGGGGGCTCTGGAAACACCATATATTTT. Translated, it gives CASSWGPGGSGNTIYF.

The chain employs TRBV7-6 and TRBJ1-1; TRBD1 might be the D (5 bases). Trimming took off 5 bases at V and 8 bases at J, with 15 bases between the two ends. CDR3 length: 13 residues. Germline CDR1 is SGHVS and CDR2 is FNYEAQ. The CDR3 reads CASSPAWGTEAFF. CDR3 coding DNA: TGTGCCAGCAGCCCAGCATGGGGCACCGAAGCTTTCTTT.

The CDR3 DNA follows: TGTGCCAGCAGCCCCCCGGCCAAAAACATTCAGTACTTC. This sequence encodes CASSPPAKNIQYF. V is TRBV28 and J is TRBJ2-4; no firm D call. V was shortened by 6 bases and J by 1 base, with 7 bases between the two germline ends. The CDR3 is 13 residues long. In germline, CDR1 is MDHEN, CDR2 SYDVKM.

CDR3 protein: CASRNREKNTEAFF. The CDR3 region has the DNA TGTGCCAGTAGGAACAGGGAGAAGAACACTGAAGCTTTCTTT. The rearrangement joins TRBV19 to TRBJ1-1, with D tentatively TRBD1 (6 bases). V lost 6 bases and J lost 1, with 12 bases in between. This CDR3 contains 14 residues. Germline-derived CDR1 and CDR2 are LNHDA and SQIVND (reference sequence).

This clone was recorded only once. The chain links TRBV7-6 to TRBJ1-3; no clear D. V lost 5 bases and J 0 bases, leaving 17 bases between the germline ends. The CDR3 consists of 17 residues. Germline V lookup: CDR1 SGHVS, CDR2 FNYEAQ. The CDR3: CASSRGGTTSSGNTIYF. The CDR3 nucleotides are TGTGCCAGCAGCCGCGGAGGTACGACAAGCTCTGGAAACACCATATATTTT.